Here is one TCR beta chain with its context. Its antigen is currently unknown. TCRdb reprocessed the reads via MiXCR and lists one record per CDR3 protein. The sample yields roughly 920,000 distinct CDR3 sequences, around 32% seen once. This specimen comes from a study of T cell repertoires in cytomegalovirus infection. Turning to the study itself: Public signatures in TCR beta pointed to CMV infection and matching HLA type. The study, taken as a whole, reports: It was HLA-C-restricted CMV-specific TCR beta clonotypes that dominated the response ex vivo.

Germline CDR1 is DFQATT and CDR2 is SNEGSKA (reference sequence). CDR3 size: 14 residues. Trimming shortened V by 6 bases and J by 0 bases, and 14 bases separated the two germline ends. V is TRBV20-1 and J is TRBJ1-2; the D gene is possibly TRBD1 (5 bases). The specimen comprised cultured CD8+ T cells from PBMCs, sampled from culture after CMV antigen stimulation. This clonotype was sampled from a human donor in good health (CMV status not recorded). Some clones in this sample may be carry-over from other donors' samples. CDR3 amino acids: CSARRGGTNYGYTF. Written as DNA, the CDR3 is TGCAGTGCGAGGCGGGGCGGGACTAACTATGGCTACACCTTC.